This TCR beta chain is drawn from a study of lymphopenia after photon versus proton radiotherapy. Using immunoSEQ multiplex PCR, the repertoire was profiled, and TCRdb retains in-frame clones only, with some absent. The table shows around 20,000 clones, with around nine tenths occurring only once. Comments on this clone: Its antigen remains unidentified.

The study, taken as a whole, reports: Proton therapy kept repertoires fairly stable, unlike photons, which gained effector/memory cells. After the lymphocyte nadir, photon-treated repertoires showed oligoclonal expansion, especially of CD8+ Temra cells.

Material: peripheral blood, obtained from a patient treated with photon-based radiotherapy. The sequence came from a man between 60 and 75 years old with pancreatic cancer.

CDR3 nucleotides: TGTGCCAGCAGCCGCCAGGACATCACTGAAGCTTTCTTT. This translates into CASSRQDITEAFF. V is TRBV5-5 and J is TRBJ1-1, with D possibly matching TRBD1 (5 bases). Looked up from germline, CDR1 is SGHKS and CDR2 is YYEKEE (reference sequence). The germline V and J ends were trimmed by 4 bases and 4 bases, with 11 bases remaining between them. CDR3 size: 13 residues.